This T cell receptor (beta chain) was documented in a study of T cell repertoires in cytomegalovirus infection. On the study more broadly: Both CMV infection and a matching HLA type were indicated by public TCR beta signatures.

TCRdb recomputed calls from the reads with MiXCR, one row per CDR3 protein. The sample contains around 130,000 distinct CDR3 sequences, almost 9% of which appear only once. This clonotype was counted at least ten times. Antigen specificity is unknown. Study-wide findings and caveats: Adding up the frequency of public TCR beta families identified people who carried CMV plus the relevant HLA. HLA-C-restricted CMV-specific TCR beta clonotypes were dominant in the ex vivo response.

This TCR came from a human donor in good health (CMV status not recorded). Some clones in this sample may be carry-over from other donors' samples. The specimen sequenced was PBMCs.

The CDR3 region has the DNA TGTGCCACCAGCGAGGAACCTTTTACAGGGGTAAATGGTAATTCACCCCTCCACTTT. It yields the protein CATSEEPFTGVNGNSPLHF. The chain uses TRBV15 and TRBJ1-6; 7 nucleotides match TRBD1. The CDR3 sequence is 19 residues long. V gave up 5 bases and J gave up 6 bases; unmatched junction bases: 19. Germline CDR1 reads LNHNV; CDR2 reads YYDKDF (reference sequence).